The clone carrying this T cell receptor beta chain was recorded once. V lost 2 bases and J lost 2; bases outside the gene matches: 6. Germline V gene data show CDR1 as ENHRY and CDR2 as SYGVKD. The CDR3 has 16 amino acids. With 60 Vbeta and 13 Jbeta primers, the PCR was carried out. Repertoires were generated with immunoSEQ multiplex PCR, while TCRdb's copy carries only in-frame clones and drops some. The sample carries roughly 170,000 clones, 80% to 85% recorded once. This specimen comes from a study of cytomegalovirus exposure and HLA in healthy donors. Study overall: The approximately 100 million unique TCR beta sequences, from 150 million to 200 million T cells, were found by an earlier analysis.

Sequencing used PBMCs. The source of this sequence is a woman under 40 in good health and CMV-seronegative. V usage is TRBV10-3 and J usage is TRBJ2-3; 8 bases line up with TRBD1. The CDR3 DNA reads as TGTGCCATCAGTGAGCCAGGACAGGGTGCCACAGATACGCAGTATTTT. Amino acids: CAISEPGQGATDTQYF.